Below are 18 T cell receptor beta chains sequenced from a single sample in a study of T cell responses to AZD1222 COVID-19 vaccine. Assay used: immunoSEQ multiplex PCR; TCRdb lists only in-frame clones, some missing. Of about 56,000 clones detected, 80% to 90% appear once; the ten largest clones hold around 15%. The sample was peripheral blood, taken on day 0 of AZD1222 vaccination. The source is an adult in good health.

On this clone itself: In the same sample, other DNA sequences code for this CDR3. This rearrangement joins TRBV20-1 to TRBJ2-3; no definite D call. V lost 1 base and J lost 3, with 2 bases in between. The CDR3 spans 11 residues. Germline CDR1 is DFQATT and CDR2 is SNEGSKA (reference sequence). CDR3 residues: CSARGTDTQYF. The CDR3 DNA follows: TGCAGTGCTAGAGGTACAGATACGCAGTATTTT.

The chain combines TRBV5-1 with TRBJ1-2, with D unresolved. Trimming cost V 0 bases and J 9 bases, with 9 bases left between them. Germline V gene sequence: CDR1 SGHRS, CDR2 YFSETQ. CDR3 size: 12 residues. CDR3 region: CASSLVGSSYTF. The CDR3 nucleotides read TGCGCCAGCAGCTTGGTCGGCAGCAGCTACACCTTC. Using reference TRBV5-1 and TRBJ1-2 for the parts outside the CDR3, the full variable domain is KAGVTQTPRYLIKTRGQQVTLSCSPISGHRSVSWYQQTPGQGLQFLFEYFSETQRNKGNFPGRFSGRQFSNSRSEMNVSTLELGDSALYLCASSLVGSSYTFGSGTRLTVV.

The gene calls are TRBV21-1 and TRBJ1-6. TRBV21-1 corresponds to a pseudogene. The CDR3 runs to 18 residues. CDR3 protein: CASSNGAIGNSYNSPLHF. The CDR3 coding sequence is TGTGCCAGCAGCAATGGTGCCATCGGTAACTCCTATAATTCACCCCTCCACTTT.

The V gene is TRBV5-4, the J gene TRBJ2-3, with 10 nucleotides matching TRBD2. CDR1 is SGHNT and CDR2 is YYREEE in the germline V gene (reference sequence). The CDR3 runs to 16 residues. V shed 0 bases and J 4 bases; nucleotides not matched to a gene: 5. CDR3 amino acids: CASSLGSGGAPDTQYF. The CDR3 region has the DNA TGTGCCAGCAGCTTGGGGAGCGGGGGGGCCCCAGATACGCAGTATTTT.

This clone has just one count. The chain links TRBV3-1 (or the pseudogene TRBV3-2) to TRBJ2-1; 7 nucleotides align to TRBD1. The CDR3 is made up of 12 amino acids. V gave up 3 bases and J gave up 15 bases; unmatched junction bases: 8. Germline V gives CDR1 LGHDT, CDR2 YNNKEL (reference sequence). The CDR3 spells CASSQRQGPLFF. The CDR3 nucleotides read TGTGCCAGCAGCCAGAGACAGGGCCCCCTGTTCTTC.

CDR3 in DNA: TGTGCCAGCAGCCAGGGGGGTTGGGACACCGGGGAGCTGTTTTTT. Amino acids: CASSQGGWDTGELFF. The chain is built from TRBV28 and TRBJ2-2, with D maybe TRBD1 (7 bases). V lost 6 bases to trimming and J lost 3 bases, with 14 bases between them. The CDR3 consists of 15 residues. Germline-derived CDR1 and CDR2 are MDHEN and SYDVKM. The full variable domain, in which reference TRBV28 and TRBJ2-2 provide the parts outside the CDR3, is DVKVTQSSRYLVKRTGEKVFLECVQDMDHENMFWYRQDPGLGLRLIYFSYDVKMKEKGDIPEGYSVSREKKERFSLILESASTNQTSMYLCASSQGGWDTGELFFGEGSRLTVL.

The V and J genes are TRBV3-1 (or the pseudogene TRBV3-2) and TRBJ2-1; 10 bases are shared with TRBD2. The V segment lost 4 bases and the J segment 3 bases; nucleotides outside the gene matches: 6. The CDR3 extends over 16 amino acids. Germline V gives CDR1 LGHDT, CDR2 YNNKEL (reference sequence). The CDR3 nucleotides are TGTGCCAGCAGCCTCCGGACTAGCGGCCTCTACAATGAGCAGTTCTTC. Translation gives CASSLRTSGLYNEQFF.

The chain uses TRBV19 and TRBJ2-1; 10 nucleotides agree with TRBD2. After removal of 1 base from V and 3 bases from J, the junction contained 6 bases not matched to a gene. The CDR3 covers 17 residues. The germline CDR1 and CDR2 sequences are LNHDA and SQIVND (reference sequence). The DNA of the CDR3 is TGTGCCAGTAGTATAGGAGATAGCGGGGGGTACTACAATGAGCAGTTCTTC. It specifies CASSIGDSGGYYNEQFF.

This clone was seen once. V and J are TRBV19 and TRBJ2-2; no firm D call. Looked up from germline, CDR1 is LNHDA and CDR2 is SQIVND (reference sequence). The V gene lost 6 bases and the J gene lost 4 bases, with 9 bases spanning the gap. CDR3 size: 13 residues. The DNA for the CDR3 is TGTGCCAGTAGCTTTCGCGCCACCGGGGAGCTGTTTTTT. Encoded protein: CASSFRATGELFF.

The chain links TRBV6-1 to TRBJ2-7, with TRBD2 identical over 11 bases. Germline trimming cut 2 bases from V and 1 base from J; bases unmatched to any gene: 1. In germline, CDR1 is MNHNS, CDR2 SASEGT. This CDR3 contains 15 residues. The CDR3 region is CASSETSGGSYEQYF. As DNA, the CDR3 is TGTGCCAGCAGTGAAACTAGCGGGGGTTCCTACGAGCAGTACTTC.

This clone was counted between two and nine times. The rearrangement links TRBV4-2 to TRBJ2-7; TRBD2 aligns across 10 bases. Germline V gene lookup returns CDR1 LGHNA and CDR2 YNFKEQ. V shed 4 bases and J 0 bases; nucleotides not matched to a gene: 9. The length of the CDR3 is 17 residues. The CDR3 nucleotides are TGTGCCAGCAGCCGAAAGACTAGCGGGTCTGTCTCCTACGAGCAGTACTTC. Its translation: CASSRKTSGSVSYEQYF.

J is TRBJ1-1 and V is TRBV5-4; D is undetermined. V lost 4 bases to trimming and J lost 3 bases, with 13 bases between them. Germline values: CDR1 SGHNT, CDR2 YYREEE (reference sequence). The length of the CDR3 is 14 residues. CDR3 protein: CASSRPGGDTEAFF. The DNA of the CDR3 is TGTGCCAGCAGCCGACCCGGCGGTGACACTGAAGCTTTCTTT. Full variable domain (outside the CDR3, taken from reference TRBV5-4 and TRBJ1-1): ETGVTQSPTHLIKTRGQQVTLRCSSQSGHNTVSWYQQALGQGPQFIFQYYREEENGRGNFPPRFSGLQFPNYSSELNVNALELDDSALYLCASSRPGGDTEAFFGQGTRLTVV.

The V and J genes are TRBV10-1 and TRBJ2-3; 7 positions agree with TRBD2. This CDR3 has 16 amino acids. Losses at the gene ends were 3 bases for V and 1 base for J; bases not matched to a gene: 7. CDR1 is WNHNN and CDR2 is SYGVQD in the germline V gene (reference sequence). CDR3: CASSDAASGRTDTQYF. Written as DNA, the CDR3 is TGCGCCAGCAGTGACGCGGCTAGCGGCCGCACAGATACGCAGTATTTT.

The J gene is TRBJ2-7, the V gene TRBV15; D possibly corresponds to TRBD1 (6 bases). This CDR3 region has 15 residues. V lost 0 bases to trimming and J lost 3 bases, with 12 bases between them. Germline V CDR1 and CDR2: LNHNV, YYDKDF (reference sequence). The CDR3 DNA reads as TGTGCCACCAGCAGAGATGCCGGGACACTCTACGAGCAGTACTTC. Its protein is CATSRDAGTLYEQYF.

J is TRBJ1-6 and V is TRBV7-9, with D maybe TRBD1 (5 bases). This CDR3 has 14 residues. V lost 5 bases and J lost 8, with 13 bases in between. CDR1 and CDR2 (germline): SEHNR, FQNEAQ (reference sequence). CDR3 nucleotides: TGTGCCAGCAGCATCGGACACCAGGATTCACCCCTCCACTTT. As protein: CASSIGHQDSPLHF.

The chain uses TRBV19 and TRBJ1-5, with 9 bases identical to TRBD1. The CDR3 sequence is 15 residues long. CDR1 and CDR2 from the germline V gene are LNHDA and SQIVND (reference sequence). The trim removed 4 bases at V and 7 bases at J, leaving 8 bases unmatched. CDR3 amino acids: CASSTPGQGTQPQHF. The CDR3, as DNA: TGTGCCAGTAGTACCCCGGGACAGGGAACGCAGCCCCAGCATTTT.

The chain couples TRBV6-1 to TRBJ1-6; TRBD1 might be the D (5 bases). V gave up 1 base and J gave up 19 bases, with 11 bases separating them. The CDR3 is 11 amino acids. Germline values: CDR1 MNHNS, CDR2 SASEGT. CDR3 sequence (DNA): TGTGCCAGCAGTGAAGGTCGGGGGTTACACTTT. It specifies CASSEGRGLHF.

V and J are TRBV5-6 and TRBJ2-7, with D perhaps matching TRBD1 (6 bases). Deletions cut 0 bases from V and 2 bases from J, with 15 bases between. Germline CDR1 reads SGHDT; CDR2 reads YYEEEE. CDR3 length: 16 amino acids. CDR3 sequence: CASSLGLGAGAYEQYF. In nucleotides, the CDR3 is TGTGCCAGCAGCTTGGGTCTGGGGGCAGGGGCCTACGAGCAGTACTTC.